The present T cell receptor (beta chain) was sequenced within a study of blood T cells in healthy people across ages. This CDR3 spans 13 amino acids. The germline CDR1 and CDR2 sequences are WSHSY and SAAADI. V lost 11 bases and J lost 6, with 20 bases in between. Alongside a J-beta primer mix, a sample-barcoded 5' primer served in a second PCR lasting roughly 7 to 11 cycles. TCRdb passed the 5' RACE reads through MiXCR, listing each CDR3 protein once. The repertoire holds under 1,100,000 distinct CDR3 sequences, approximately 25% seen once, with approximately 0.75% in the top ten. The data were also submitted as part of a second study, on T cells of mothers and their children. From that report: From each mother came over 8.5 million TCR beta CDR3 reads, and from each child came 2.5 million to 3.5 million.

V is TRBV10-2 and J is TRBJ2-7, with a tentative D call TRBD2 (6 bases). This TCR derives from a girl aged 2-15 years in good health. Input material: blood. CDR3 region: CAGQETLRGEQYF. The CDR3 DNA sequence: TGCGCCGGCCAAGAGACGCTGCGGGGCGAGCAGTACTTC.